This TCR beta chain was obtained from a study of blood T cell repertoires in COVID-19 (dated by TCRdb to about 2020). At the level of the whole study: Collaborator samples came from the United States, Italy and Spain and covered acute and convalescent phases of COVID-19. The prospective study material was composed of cDNA or gDNA derived from T cells, B-cell-depleted T cells, or PBMCs. The dataset comprised deeply sampled blood TCRbeta repertoires from subjects exposed to, actively infected with, or recovered from COVID-19. The repertoires were released in a freely available public database meant as a resource for research on the immune response to SARS-CoV-2. The samples were drawn from two sources: the first 160 participants of the ongoing ImmuneRACE study, and 1,000 to 1,500 subjects contributed by 6 global collaborators. The sample metadata nearly always contained a de-identified subject ID, COVID-19 status, age in years and sex. Where HLA class I and class II types were available, the types were taken from metadata supplied by the sample provider, not from assay-based typing. Findings and caveats that apply to the study as a whole: The quantity of clinical and demographic metadata differed by source and by participant and was supplied without curation.

Enrolling through a virtual design, the prospective study's participants ranged in age from roughly 18 to 90 years and lived across approximately 25 United States geographic areas. To assign participants to cohorts, the prospective study relied on clinical history that participants themselves reported in a screening survey and a study questionnaire. Recovered participants in ImmuneRACE Cohort 3 were defined by two consecutive negative NP/OP PCR tests, clearance by a healthcare professional, or resolution of symptoms. Each participant in the prospective study had whole blood, serum and a nasopharyngeal or oropharyngeal swab collected by mobile phlebotomists. Additional blood draws and questionnaires over an approximately two-month period could optionally be provided by prospective study participants. Prospective study blood samples were shipped either frozen or at room temperature before DNA extraction.

The germline V gene sets CDR1 to MNHEY and CDR2 to SVGAGI. Ends trimmed: V by 6 bases, J by 2 bases; bases unmatched to a gene: 8. Measured from the cysteine to the phenylalanine, the CDR3 is 15 residues long. Only the CDR3 DNA stays, 45 bases, in frame from base 1. Only a few counts were recorded for this clone. Which antigen it targets is not known. Nothing much larger sits one base from this clone, and base qualities are not available. TCRbeta CDR3 regions were amplified from genomic DNA by means of the immunoSEQ Assay, a bias-controlled multiplex PCR. As for the authors' bioinformatics: The number of nucleated cells in each sample was estimated by amplification of reference gene primers within the assay. To quantify the absolute abundance of each unique TCRbeta CDR3 rearrangement, sequence reads were collapsed and filtered. For each sample, productive Simpson clonality was calculated as the square root of Simpson's diversity index over productive rearrangements. Imported from immuneACCESS, the table was reduced by TCRdb to in-frame sequences with V and J called. These copies leave out some clones; in studies compared against another copy, an unresolved V gene accounts for under half, and the cause of the remainder is not known. V and J calls and clone size are given by that table; D and trimming were obtained from the DNA. Recorded for this sample are a few hundred thousand clones; roughly 87% of them occurred a single time. The top ten constitute approximately 5% of the sample.

Sequencing was done on a sample of PBMCs or T cells enriched from blood (not recorded which). The sequence links TRBV6-5 to TRBJ2-7, with 9 central nucleotides matching TRBD1. This receptor was identified in a woman aged 45-65 years who had recovered from COVID-19. The bases are TGTGCCAGCAGCCTCTTTGGGACAGGGCCCTACGAGCAGTACTTC. It translates to CASSLFGTGPYEQYF.